This T cell receptor (beta chain) was recorded in a study of tumor-infiltrating lymphocytes in primary liver carcinoma. Study in general: The study reported T1-T3 N0M0 tumors spanning 4.2 to 10 cm.

From approximately 500 ng total RNA, TCR beta cDNA was generated with a primer in the constant region. Sequencing libraries for TCR beta derived from three nested multiplex PCR rounds that used slightly modified ARM-PCR. Each of the first two PCR rounds ran approximately 10 cycles with TRBV1-TRBV30 forward and C-beta reverse primers. A single record per CDR3 protein comes from TCRdb applying MiXCR to the multiplex PCR reads. The sample yields 90,000 to 150,000 distinct CDR3 sequences, roughly 70% seen once. The germline CDR1 and CDR2 sequences are MDHEN and SYDVKM. CDR3 length equals 13 residues. Each 20-30 mg portion of unsorted bulk tissue served as the source for co-extraction of RNA and DNA. As concerns this clonotype: A much larger clone differs by one base, so this may be a read error.

This sequence originates from an older woman with primary liver carcinoma and hepatitis B virus infection. The material sequenced was tumor-adjacent normal liver tissue. The chain has TRBV28 and TRBJ2-5; TRBD2 matches at 9 bases. The DNA for the CDR3 is TGTGTCAGCAGTGGGACTAGCTGGGAGACCCAGTACTTC. Translation: CVSSGTSWETQYF.